This is a list of T cell receptor beta chains from one sample in a study of T-cell memory formation after mild COVID-19. TCRdb re-analysed the 5' RACE reads in MiXCR, keeping a single row per CDR3 protein. The table has 550,000 to 700,000 distinct CDR3 sequences, around 17% seen once. The sequenced material came from PBMCs or a T cell subset sorted from them (not recorded which). All receptors derive from an adult woman who had mild COVID-19 (a few samples of this study predate the infection). Cell type and time point are not known. Each CDR3 is given with its conserved first and last residue. D genes are given only for firm matches. Clone sizes are given selectively: once, few, many, or a class where the clone is expanded.

d_call: .; j_call: TRBJ1-2; v_call: TRBV12-3/TRBV12-4; clone_size: .; cdr3_aa: CASSFPKGRGAYGYTF; cdr3_nt: TGTGCCAGCAGTTTCCCAAAGGGGAGGGGCGCGTATGGCTACACCTTC
d_call: .; j_call: TRBJ1-1; v_call: TRBV5-5; clone_size: few; cdr3_aa: CASSLLGGAFF; cdr3_nt: TGTGCCAGCAGCTTGCTTGGAGGAGCTTTCTTT
d_call: TRBD2; j_call: TRBJ2-1; v_call: TRBV19; clone_size: few; cdr3_aa: CASRGRTSGMNEQFF; cdr3_nt: TGTGCCAGTAGAGGACGCACTAGCGGGATGAATGAGCAGTTCTTC
d_call: TRBD1; j_call: TRBJ2-1; v_call: TRBV7-3; clone_size: .; cdr3_aa: CASSLLTGDNNEQFF; cdr3_nt: TGTGCCAGCAGCTTATTGACAGGGGATAACAATGAGCAGTTCTTC
d_call: TRBD2; j_call: TRBJ2-3; v_call: TRBV9; clone_size: few; cdr3_aa: CASSTRLAGGDTDTQYF; cdr3_nt: TGTGCCAGCAGCACCCGACTAGCGGGGGGGGACACAGATACGCAGTATTTT
d_call: TRBD2; j_call: TRBJ2-5; v_call: TRBV18; clone_size: .; cdr3_aa: CASSPFTSGRAGKQETQYF; cdr3_nt: TGTGCCAGCTCACCGTTCACTAGCGGGAGAGCGGGGAAACAAGAGACCCAGTACTTC
d_call: .; j_call: TRBJ2-7; v_call: TRBV5-6; clone_size: few; cdr3_aa: CASSFIRQGSYEQYF; cdr3_nt: TGTGCCAGCAGCTTCATCCGGCAGGGATCCTACGAGCAGTACTTC
d_call: TRBD2; j_call: TRBJ2-5; v_call: TRBV5-1; clone_size: few; cdr3_aa: CASSERLAGTQETQYF; cdr3_nt: TGCGCCAGCAGCGAGCGGCTAGCGGGGACACAAGAGACCCAGTACTTC
d_call: .; j_call: TRBJ2-7; v_call: TRBV7-6; clone_size: .; cdr3_aa: CASTQGGSSYEQYF; cdr3_nt: TGTGCCAGCACCCAGGGGGGTTCCTCCTACGAGCAGTACTTC
d_call: TRBD1; j_call: TRBJ1-1; v_call: TRBV5-1; clone_size: .; cdr3_aa: CASSRDRANTEAFF; cdr3_nt: TGCGCCAGCAGCAGGGACAGGGCGAACACTGAAGCTTTCTTT
d_call: .; j_call: TRBJ2-1; v_call: TRBV19; clone_size: few; cdr3_aa: CASGVQGSNEQFF; cdr3_nt: TGTGCCAGTGGGGTACAAGGGAGCAATGAGCAGTTCTTC
d_call: TRBD2; j_call: TRBJ2-7; v_call: TRBV29-1; clone_size: many; cdr3_aa: CSVSGGTHEQYF; cdr3_nt: TGCAGCGTTAGCGGGGGGACCCACGAGCAGTACTTC
d_call: .; j_call: TRBJ2-7; v_call: TRBV7-9; clone_size: .; cdr3_aa: CASSRPSDYSYEQYF; cdr3_nt: TGTGCCAGCAGCAGGCCTAGCGATTACTCCTACGAGCAGTACTTC
d_call: TRBD2; j_call: TRBJ2-7; v_call: TRBV5-1; clone_size: few; cdr3_aa: CASSTTSGNYEQYF; cdr3_nt: TGCGCCAGCAGCACGACTAGCGGGAACTACGAGCAGTACTTC
d_call: .; j_call: TRBJ2-7; v_call: TRBV12-3/TRBV12-4; clone_size: few; cdr3_aa: CASSHDSSYEQYF; cdr3_nt: TGTGCCAGCAGTCATGACAGCTCCTACGAGCAGTACTTC
d_call: .; j_call: TRBJ1-2; v_call: TRBV5-1; clone_size: few; cdr3_aa: CASSLAAVNYYGSTF; cdr3_nt: TGCGCCAGCAGCTTGGCCGCCGTAAACTACTATGGCTCCACCTTC
d_call: TRBD1; j_call: TRBJ2-5; v_call: TRBV7-9; clone_size: .; cdr3_aa: CASSAETGTGLRTQYF; cdr3_nt: TGTGCCAGCAGCGCCGAAACCGGGACAGGGTTACGGACCCAGTACTTC
d_call: .; j_call: TRBJ1-2; v_call: TRBV9; clone_size: few; cdr3_aa: CASSVDTDQIYGYTF; cdr3_nt: TGTGCCAGCAGCGTAGATACAGACCAAATCTATGGCTACACCTTC
d_call: .; j_call: TRBJ2-1; v_call: TRBV14; clone_size: few; cdr3_aa: CASSLGSRAFGEQFF; cdr3_nt: TGTGCCAGCAGCCTAGGTAGTAGGGCGTTTGGTGAGCAGTTCTTC
d_call: .; j_call: TRBJ1-4; v_call: TRBV6-1; clone_size: few; cdr3_aa: CASSWGVGEKLFF; cdr3_nt: TGTGCCAGCAGCTGGGGTGTGGGAGAAAAACTGTTTTTT
d_call: .; j_call: TRBJ1-2; v_call: TRBV20-1; clone_size: .; cdr3_aa: CSAKTEGYGYTF; cdr3_nt: TGCAGTGCGAAGACAGAAGGCTATGGCTACACCTTC
d_call: .; j_call: TRBJ2-1; v_call: TRBV5-6; clone_size: few; cdr3_aa: CASSLGTAGPISSYNEQFF; cdr3_nt: TGTGCCAGCAGCTTGGGTACCGCAGGGCCCATCAGCTCCTACAATGAGCAGTTCTTC
d_call: TRBD1; j_call: TRBJ2-2; v_call: TRBV2; clone_size: .; cdr3_aa: CASKGQVMTGELFF; cdr3_nt: TGTGCCAGCAAGGGACAGGTGATGACCGGGGAGCTGTTTTTT
d_call: .; j_call: TRBJ2-2; v_call: TRBV10-2; clone_size: few; cdr3_aa: CASRPVYTGELFF; cdr3_nt: TGCGCCAGCAGGCCTGTATACACCGGGGAGCTGTTTTTT
d_call: .; j_call: TRBJ1-2; v_call: TRBV3-1; clone_size: .; cdr3_aa: CASSPSRQLANYGYTF; cdr3_nt: TGTGCCAGCAGCCCCAGCCGCCAGCTCGCTAACTATGGCTACACCTTC
d_call: .; j_call: TRBJ1-5; v_call: TRBV6-1; clone_size: once; cdr3_aa: CASSERSGGNQPQHF; cdr3_nt: TGTGCCAGCAGTGAGCGTTCGGGCGGCAATCAGCCCCAGCATTTT
d_call: .; j_call: TRBJ2-5; v_call: TRBV21-1; clone_size: .; cdr3_aa: CASSKAAGWETQYF; cdr3_nt: TGTGCCAGCAGCAAAGCAGCGGGTTGGGAGACCCAGTACTTC
d_call: .; j_call: TRBJ2-1; v_call: TRBV29-1; clone_size: many; cdr3_aa: CSVVLVSYNEQFF; cdr3_nt: TGCAGCGTTGTATTGGTATCCTACAATGAGCAGTTCTTC
d_call: .; j_call: TRBJ1-1; v_call: TRBV6-1; clone_size: .; cdr3_aa: CASSDRGSMNTEAFF; cdr3_nt: TGTGCCAGCAGTGATAGGGGGAGTATGAACACTGAAGCTTTCTTT
d_call: TRBD1; j_call: TRBJ2-7; v_call: TRBV4-2; clone_size: .; cdr3_aa: CASSQDTSGTGFSYEQYF; cdr3_nt: TGTGCCAGCAGCCAAGATACATCGGGGACAGGGTTCTCCTACGAGCAGTACTTC
d_call: TRBD1; j_call: TRBJ1-4; v_call: TRBV7-9; clone_size: .; cdr3_aa: CASSLARDRLFATNEKLFF; cdr3_nt: TGTGCCAGCAGCTTAGCCCGGGACAGACTTTTTGCAACTAATGAAAAACTGTTTTTT
d_call: TRBD1; j_call: TRBJ2-3; v_call: TRBV15; clone_size: .; cdr3_aa: CATSTRQGSVGGTQYF; cdr3_nt: TGTGCCACCAGCACCCGACAGGGGTCGGTCGGGGGCACGCAGTATTTT
d_call: .; j_call: TRBJ1-2; v_call: TRBV20-1; clone_size: .; cdr3_aa: CSANAGGYGYTF; cdr3_nt: TGCAGTGCAAATGCAGGTGGCTATGGCTACACCTTC
d_call: .; j_call: TRBJ2-1; v_call: TRBV20-1; clone_size: many; cdr3_aa: CSAAGPESYYNEQFF; cdr3_nt: TGCAGTGCTGCCGGACCTGAGAGTTACTACAATGAGCAGTTCTTC
d_call: .; j_call: TRBJ1-1; v_call: TRBV6-2/TRBV6-3; clone_size: many; cdr3_aa: CASSYSPAGSNTEAFF; cdr3_nt: TGTGCCAGCAGTTACTCGCCGGCAGGATCGAACACTGAAGCTTTCTTT
d_call: .; j_call: TRBJ2-1; v_call: TRBV4-3; clone_size: .; cdr3_aa: CASSQVGSEQFF; cdr3_nt: TGCGCCAGCAGCCAAGTGGGGAGTGAGCAGTTCTTC
d_call: TRBD2; j_call: TRBJ2-3; v_call: TRBV7-7; clone_size: .; cdr3_aa: CASGRAYTSGLHF; cdr3_nt: TGTGCCAGCGGCCGGGCCTATACTTCGGGACTACATTTT
d_call: .; j_call: TRBJ2-1; v_call: TRBV5-1; clone_size: many; cdr3_aa: CASSFLMAGPYNEQFF; cdr3_nt: TGCGCCAGCAGCTTTCTTATGGCGGGCCCTTACAATGAGCAGTTCTTC
d_call: .; j_call: TRBJ2-1; v_call: TRBV4-2; clone_size: .; cdr3_aa: CASSQDQGGHNEQFF; cdr3_nt: TGTGCCAGCAGCCAAGATCAAGGCGGACACAATGAGCAGTTCTTC
d_call: .; j_call: TRBJ2-3; v_call: TRBV4-2; clone_size: .; cdr3_aa: CASSQAGLYKSTDTQYF; cdr3_nt: TGTGCCAGCAGCCAAGCAGGACTGTACAAATCCACAGATACGCAGTATTTT
d_call: TRBD2; j_call: TRBJ2-1; v_call: TRBV12-5; clone_size: .; cdr3_aa: CASGSTSGSSWNEQFF; cdr3_nt: TGTGCTAGTGGTTCGACTAGCGGGAGCTCATGGAATGAGCAGTTCTTC
d_call: .; j_call: TRBJ2-2; v_call: TRBV7-9; clone_size: many; cdr3_aa: CASSLWLMIGELFF; cdr3_nt: TGTGCCAGCAGCTTATGGCTCATGATCGGGGAGCTGTTTTTT
d_call: TRBD1; j_call: TRBJ2-7; v_call: TRBV12-3/TRBV12-4; clone_size: many; cdr3_aa: CASSENRGEQYF; cdr3_nt: TGTGCCAGCAGTGAAAACAGGGGCGAGCAGTACTTC
d_call: TRBD2; j_call: TRBJ2-5; v_call: TRBV4-3; clone_size: .; cdr3_aa: CASSQGIAGGMIQETQYF; cdr3_nt: TGCGCCAGCAGCCAGGGAATAGCGGGAGGGATGATCCAAGAGACCCAGTACTTC
d_call: .; j_call: TRBJ2-5; v_call: TRBV28; clone_size: .; cdr3_aa: CASSLVWETQYF; cdr3_nt: TGTGCCAGCAGTTTAGTGTGGGAGACCCAGTACTTC
d_call: .; j_call: TRBJ2-3; v_call: TRBV12-3/TRBV12-4; clone_size: .; cdr3_aa: CASTRDLATDTQYF; cdr3_nt: TGTGCCAGCACCCGGGACCTCGCCACAGATACGCAGTATTTT
d_call: .; j_call: TRBJ2-2; v_call: TRBV5-4; clone_size: .; cdr3_aa: CASSYTSSTGELFF; cdr3_nt: TGTGCCAGCAGCTATACTAGTTCGACCGGGGAGCTGTTTTTT
d_call: .; j_call: TRBJ2-6; v_call: TRBV30; clone_size: .; cdr3_aa: CAWSDYPDSGANVLTF; cdr3_nt: TGTGCCTGGAGTGACTATCCCGACTCTGGGGCCAACGTCCTGACTTTC
d_call: TRBD2; j_call: TRBJ2-1; v_call: TRBV18; clone_size: many; cdr3_aa: CASSPMTSGANEQFF; cdr3_nt: TGTGCCAGCTCACCTATGACTAGCGGGGCAAATGAGCAGTTCTTC
d_call: .; j_call: TRBJ1-6; v_call: TRBV6-2/TRBV6-3; clone_size: few; cdr3_aa: CASSYSTWALHF; cdr3_nt: TGTGCCAGCAGTTACTCAACGTGGGCCCTCCACTTT
d_call: .; j_call: TRBJ1-5; v_call: TRBV3-1; clone_size: few; cdr3_aa: CASSQGTGQKPQHF; cdr3_nt: TGTGCCAGCAGCCAAGGGACGGGCCAAAAGCCCCAGCATTTT
d_call: .; j_call: TRBJ2-1; v_call: TRBV2; clone_size: .; cdr3_aa: CASRVTSYNEQFF; cdr3_nt: TGTGCCAGCAGGGTAACCTCCTACAATGAGCAGTTCTTC
d_call: .; j_call: TRBJ1-4; v_call: TRBV7-9; clone_size: .; cdr3_aa: CASSRRSAATNEKLFF; cdr3_nt: TGTGCCAGCAGCCGCAGGTCAGCTGCAACTAATGAAAAACTGTTTTTT
d_call: .; j_call: TRBJ2-7; v_call: TRBV4-1; clone_size: .; cdr3_aa: CASSQDMAASSYEQYF; cdr3_nt: TGCGCCAGCAGCCAAGATATGGCAGCTAGCTCCTACGAGCAGTACTTC
d_call: .; j_call: TRBJ2-7; v_call: TRBV7-9; clone_size: .; cdr3_aa: CASSLAPLTNNYEQYF; cdr3_nt: TGTGCCAGCAGCTTAGCGCCATTGACAAATAACTACGAGCAGTACTTC
d_call: TRBD1; j_call: TRBJ2-5; v_call: TRBV11-3; clone_size: few; cdr3_aa: CASSLKTWGQGRGETQYF; cdr3_nt: TGTGCCAGCAGCTTAAAAACGTGGGGACAGGGCAGGGGAGAGACCCAGTACTTC
d_call: TRBD2; j_call: TRBJ2-2; v_call: TRBV29-1; clone_size: .; cdr3_aa: CSVQRNQAGGPGELFF; cdr3_nt: TGCAGCGTCCAACGAAATCAAGCGGGAGGACCCGGGGAGCTGTTTTTT
d_call: TRBD2; j_call: TRBJ2-1; v_call: TRBV4-3; clone_size: .; cdr3_aa: CASSQARGGYSEQFF; cdr3_nt: TGCGCCAGCAGCCAAGCTCGCGGGGGGTACAGTGAGCAGTTCTTC
d_call: .; j_call: TRBJ1-1; v_call: TRBV12-3/TRBV12-4; clone_size: few; cdr3_aa: CASSLGGSCFF; cdr3_nt: TGTGCCAGCAGTTTGGGAGGAAGTTGTTTCTTT